The 28 T cell receptor beta chains given below trace back to one sample, sequenced in a study of shared clonotypes between healthy human individuals. Assay: immunoSEQ multiplex PCR; the TCRdb copy retains only in-frame clones and omits some. This table holds more than 550,000 clones, about 90% found once. Sequencing was done on a sample of memory CD8+ T cells from PBMCs. As to subset: CD45RO+ cells pooled with CCR7-negative TemRA cells. The receptors stem from a man aged 18 to 29 in good health. Some clones in this sample may be carry-over from other donors' samples.

Comments on this clone: In the same sample, other DNA sequences code for this CDR3. The genes are TRBV9 and TRBJ2-7; D not resolved. This CDR3 is 13 amino acids long. Trimming left V 4 bases short and J 0 bases short, with 8 bases between. Germline CDR1 is SGDLS and CDR2 is YYNGEE. CDR3 loop: CASSPGHSYEQYF. The CDR3 region has the DNA TGTGCCAGCAGCCCGGGTCACTCCTACGAGCAGTACTTC.

The rearrangement joins TRBV6-1 to TRBJ2-3, with D possibly TRBD2 on 6 matching bases. V was shortened by 1 base and J by 2 bases, with 13 bases between the two germline ends. Germline V lookup: CDR1 MNHNS, CDR2 SASEGT. This CDR3 spans 16 amino acids. The CDR3, as DNA: TGTGCCAGCAGTGAAGAGGAGGGAGGAGTCACAGATACGCAGTATTTT. Encoded protein: CASSEEEGGVTDTQYF.

The J gene is TRBJ2-7, the V gene TRBV7-3; D may be TRBD2 (6 bases). V lost 5 bases, J lost 3 bases, and 14 bases lay in between. Per germline, CDR1 SGHTA and CDR2 FQGTGA. CDR3 length: 14 amino acids. The CDR3, as DNA: TGTGCCAGCAGCCCGGGACTCTTGTACTACGAGCAGTACTTC. Its translation is CASSPGLLYYEQYF. Full variable domain (remainder filled in from reference TRBV7-3 and TRBJ2-7): GAGVSQTPSNKVTEKGKYVELRCDPISGHTALYWYRQSLGQGPEFLIYFQGTGAADDSGLPNDRFFAVRPEGSVSTLKIQRTERGDSAVYLCASSPGLLYYEQYFGPGTRLTVT.

The chain uses TRBV19 and TRBJ1-1, with no clear D. Trimming took 6 bases from V and 2 from J, leaving 10 bases between them. The CDR3 has 13 residues. Germline V gives CDR1 LNHDA, CDR2 SQIVND (reference sequence). The CDR3 region is CASRSPFNTEAFF. The CDR3 nucleotides read TGTGCCAGTAGGTCACCGTTTAACACTGAAGCTTTCTTT.

The chain couples TRBV28 to TRBJ2-3; 9 nucleotides align to TRBD1. Trimming at V came to 6 bases and at J to 3 bases, leaving 7 bases not matched to a gene. The germline gives CDR1 MDHEN, CDR2 SYDVKM. The CDR3 extends over 15 amino acids. The CDR3 nucleotides are TGTGCCAGCAGCCAGACCGACAGGGGGACAGATACGCAGTATTTT. The encoded protein is CASSQTDRGTDTQYF.

The chain uses TRBV6-5 and TRBJ2-5; 7 bases are a match to TRBD1. CDR3 length equals 14 residues. Germline loops: CDR1 MNHEY, CDR2 SVGAGI. The V segment lost 1 base and the J segment 5 bases; nucleotides outside the gene matches: 4. In DNA, the CDR3 is TGTGCCAGCAGTTACTGGCAGGGGGACGAGACCCAGTACTTC. It is translated as CASSYWQGDETQYF.

In regard to this clone: The junction shows a germline mismatch at one end, possibly a read error. J is TRBJ1-2 and V is TRBV10-3; 7 bases map to TRBD1. CDR3 length: 17 residues. Germline V CDR1 and CDR2: ENHRY, SYGVKD. CDR3 in amino acids: CAISEAVRIARQKGQAF. CDR3 nucleotides: TGTGCCATCAGTGAGGCCGTAAGAATTGCAAGGCAAAAAGGACAGGCCTTC.

V usage is TRBV7-9 and J usage is TRBJ2-5, with TRBD2 matching 8 bases. V dropped 6 bases and J dropped 4; count of bases not matched to a gene: 10. The CDR3 is made up of 15 amino acids. Germline V lookup: CDR1 SEHNR, CDR2 FQNEAQ (reference sequence). CDR3 residues: CASRSRGGRLETQYF. CDR3 coding DNA: TGTGCCAGCAGATCCCGGGGGGGGCGGTTAGAGACCCAGTACTTC.

This sequence joins TRBV27 and TRBJ2-1; TRBD2 aligns across 9 bases. CDR3 size: 16 residues. The germline gives CDR1 MNHEY, CDR2 SMNVEV (reference sequence). J lost 4 bases, V lost 5 bases, and 9 bases had no gene match. CDR3 coding DNA: TGTGCCAGCAGTCTCATAGCGGGAGTCAGGTACAATGAGCAGTTCTTC. Translated: CASSLIAGVRYNEQFF.

This chain links TRBV11-2 with TRBJ2-1, with 7 bases matching TRBD1. This CDR3 comprises 19 residues. J lost 5 bases, V lost 0 bases, and 16 bases had no gene match. Germline V CDR1 and CDR2: SGHAT, FQNNGV. For the CDR3, the DNA is TGTGCCAGCAGCTTAGATCGTCGAAGGGGGACAGTGTTTCACAATGAGCAGTTCTTC. The encoded protein is CASSLDRRRGTVFHNEQFF.

This chain links TRBV27 with TRBJ1-2; 8 bases fit TRBD1. Germline values: CDR1 MNHEY, CDR2 SMNVEV (reference sequence). The CDR3 is made up of 16 amino acids. J was trimmed by 8 bases and V by 0 bases; bases with no gene match: 11. CDR3 nucleotides: TGTGCCAGCAGTTTATCTCCAGGGGGCGCTGGGGGAGGCTACACCTTC. Amino acids: CASSLSPGGAGGGYTF.

V usage is TRBV5-6 and J usage is TRBJ2-1; no clear D gene. Germline CDR1 reads SGHDT; CDR2 reads YYEEEE. V gave up 0 bases and J gave up 9 bases, with 10 bases separating them. CDR3 length: 13 residues. CDR3 sequence reads: CASSLGEGGEQFF. The CDR3 DNA reads as TGTGCCAGCAGCTTGGGAGAAGGCGGTGAGCAGTTCTTC. The complete variable domain, with remaining parts taken from reference TRBV5-6 and TRBJ2-1, reads DAGVTQSPTHLIKTRGQQVTLRCSPKSGHDTVSWYQQALGQGPQFIFQYYEEEERQRGNFPDRFSGHQFPNYSSELNVNALLLGDSALYLCASSLGEGGEQFFGPGTRLTVL.

V gene TRBV6-5 combines with J gene TRBJ2-2; D is ambiguous. The CDR3 is made up of 15 amino acids. V lost 0 bases and J 6 bases, leaving 11 bases between the germline ends. Germline V gene data show CDR1 as MNHEY and CDR2 as SVGAGI. As DNA, the CDR3 is TGTGCCAGCAGTTACTCGAAGGTTCACTCCGGGGAGCTGTTTTTT. Amino acid sequence: CASSYSKVHSGELFF.

This clone showed up many times. The chain carries TRBV27 and TRBJ2-1; 8 positions agree with TRBD1. Losses at the gene ends were 5 bases for V and 7 bases for J; bases not matched to a gene: 10. This CDR3 has 15 amino acids. The germline V gene encodes CDR1 MNHEY and CDR2 SMNVEV (reference sequence). CDR3 sequence reads: CASSTPWTGINEQFF. CDR3 coding DNA: TGTGCCAGCAGTACACCCTGGACAGGGATAAATGAGCAGTTCTTC.

This clone was seen once. This sequence joins TRBV30 and TRBJ2-7; no clear D gene. V lost 4 bases and J lost 3, with 19 bases in between. The germline gives CDR1 GTSNPN, CDR2 SVGIG (reference sequence). The CDR3 extends over 15 amino acids. CDR3 region: CAWNQRLVGFYEQYF. In nucleotides, the CDR3 is TGTGCCTGGAATCAGCGTTTAGTTGGTTTCTACGAGCAGTACTTC. The variable domain in full, with the rest retrieved from reference TRBV30 and TRBJ2-7, is SQTIHQWPATLVQPVGSPLSLECTVEGTSNPNLYWYRQAAGRGLQLLFYSVGIGQISSEVPQNLSASRPQDRQFILSSKKLLLSDSGFYLCAWNQRLVGFYEQYFGPGTRLTVT.

A word on this clone: Other DNA sequences of this sample code for an identical CDR3. The J gene is TRBJ2-5, the V gene TRBV27; TRBD1 or TRBD2 may be the D gene (6 bases each). V shed 3 bases and J shed 5 bases, with 10 bases lying between them. CDR3 length: 13 residues. The germline V gene encodes CDR1 MNHEY and CDR2 SMNVEV (reference sequence). CDR3 bases: TGTGCCAGCAGTTTGAGAGGGGGGGAGACCCAGTACTTC. Protein product: CASSLRGGETQYF.

The chain carries TRBV4-2 and TRBJ1-2; D gene unclear. V shed 1 base and J shed 8 bases, with 14 bases lying between them. Germline loops: CDR1 LGHNA, CDR2 YNFKEQ. The CDR3 is 14 residues long. In DNA form, the CDR3 reads TGTGCCAGCAGCCAAGCAGTCGACATGGGCGGCTACACCTTC. This translates into CASSQAVDMGGYTF.

This rearrangement joins TRBV27 to TRBJ2-7; the match to TRBD2 covers 10 bases. CDR1 is MNHEY, CDR2 SMNVEV, per germline (reference sequence). The ends lost 5 bases at V and 4 bases at J; junction bases unmatched: 11. This CDR3 has 16 residues. The CDR3 region is CASSIRGLAGAYEQYF. The DNA of the CDR3 is TGTGCCAGCAGTATACGGGGGCTAGCGGGAGCGTACGAGCAGTACTTC.

The chain employs TRBV27 and TRBJ1-5; 7 bases are shared with TRBD1. CDR3 length: 15 amino acids. Germline values: CDR1 MNHEY, CDR2 SMNVEV (reference sequence). After removal of 5 bases from V and 1 base from J, the junction contained 5 bases not matched to a gene. CDR3 residues: CASSIQGESNQPQHF. The CDR3 DNA reads TGTGCCAGCAGTATTCAGGGGGAGAGCAATCAGCCCCAGCATTTT.

The V call is TRBV15, the J call TRBJ2-7; D might be TRBD1 (6 bases). The germline V gene encodes CDR1 LNHNV and CDR2 YYDKDF (reference sequence). The germline V and J ends were trimmed by 2 bases and 5 bases, with 13 bases remaining between them. There are 14 residues in the CDR3. The CDR3 reads CATSRTGMLNEQYF. The CDR3 nucleotides are TGTGCCACCAGCAGAACAGGGATGTTAAACGAGCAGTACTTC.

The J gene is TRBJ2-3, the V gene TRBV4-2, with TRBD2 matching over 11 bases. V lost 4 bases to trimming and J lost 6 bases; unmatched junction nucleotides: 6. This CDR3 is 15 amino acids long. Germline V lookup: CDR1 LGHNA, CDR2 YNFKEQ. This CDR3 is CASSPLAGGPDTQYF. The DNA of the CDR3 is TGTGCCAGCAGCCCATTAGCGGGAGGGCCGGATACGCAGTATTTT.

V and J are TRBV10-2 and TRBJ2-3; no firm D call. The CDR3 is 14 residues long. The germline V gene has CDR1 WSHSY and CDR2 SAAADI. Trimming took off 5 bases at V and 6 bases at J, with 15 bases between the two ends. CDR3 in DNA: TGCGCCAGCAGTATTCCCCCCCCGGGCGATACGCAGTATTTT. It is translated as CASSIPPPGDTQYF.

The chain links TRBV30 to TRBJ2-5; D is undetermined. V dropped 2 bases and J dropped 3 bases, with 13 bases sitting between them. The CDR3 covers 14 residues. The V gene's germline CDR1 is GTSNPN and CDR2 SVGIG (reference sequence). In nucleotides, the CDR3 is TGTGCCTGGAGTCGTATACTGACAAAAGAGACCCAGTACTTC. This gives the protein CAWSRILTKETQYF.

V usage is TRBV7-9 and J usage is TRBJ2-7; D is uncertain. V was trimmed by 5 bases and J by 2 bases, leaving 7 bases between them. There are 12 residues in the CDR3. Looked up from germline, CDR1 is SEHNR and CDR2 is FQNEAQ (reference sequence). The DNA for the CDR3 is TGTGCCAGCAGCCTCTCCACCTACGAGCAGTACTTC. It is translated as CASSLSTYEQYF. Combining the CDR3 with reference TRBV7-9 and TRBJ2-7 gives the whole variable domain DTGVSQNPRHKITKRGQNVTFRCDPISEHNRLYWYRQTLGQGPEFLTYFQNEAQLEKSRLLSDRFSAERPKGSFSTLEIQRTEQGDSAMYLCASSLSTYEQYFGPGTRLTVT.

The chain carries TRBV9 and TRBJ1-4, with D perhaps TRBD1 (6 bases). The CDR3 sequence is 16 residues long. V lost 3 bases, J lost 6 bases, and 18 bases lay in between. Germline V gene lookup returns CDR1 SGDLS and CDR2 YYNGEE. The CDR3 DNA reads as TGTGCCAGCAGCGCCTTTAGGGGGGTGAGCGATGAAAAACTGTTTTTT. Protein sequence: CASSAFRGVSDEKLFF.

The V gene is TRBV27, the J gene TRBJ2-7, with D uncertain. The germline V gene has CDR1 MNHEY and CDR2 SMNVEV (reference sequence). The CDR3 spans 13 residues. Trimming pared 4 bases from V and 5 bases from J, leaving 12 bases between. CDR3 loop: CASSYRWAHEQYF. The CDR3 nucleotides are TGTGCCAGCAGTTATCGTTGGGCCCACGAGCAGTACTTC.

The chain links TRBV25-1 to TRBJ2-7; 9 bases align to TRBD1. CDR1 and CDR2 (germline): MGHDK, SYGVNS. Trimming removed 1 base from V and 5 bases from J; junction bases left unmatched: 12. The CDR3 is 17 residues long. This CDR3 is CASSEFGSRTGVHEQYF. In DNA, the CDR3 is TGTGCCAGCAGTGAATTTGGTTCTCGGACAGGGGTCCACGAGCAGTACTTC.

The rearrangement links TRBV11-3 to TRBJ1-4; unclear D gene. V lost 10 bases and J lost 8, with 20 bases in between. CDR3 length: 14 residues. Germline values: CDR1 SGHNT, CDR2 YENEEA. The CDR3 nucleotides read TGTGCCATTGGATGGGCACCCCCCCCCGAAAAACTGTTTTTT. Translation gives CAIGWAPPPEKLFF.